This TCR beta chain was identified during a study of T cell responses to AZD1222 COVID-19 vaccine. Regarding the study as a whole: Baseline serology detected seropositivity in only a handful of AZD1222 recipients. White British donors predominated, females outnumbered males, and clonal diversity was possibly underestimated. Sampling captured repertoires only after the peak T cell response.

In the case of this clone: Its cognate antigen is unknown.

Produced via immunoSEQ multiplex PCR; TCRdb's table is partial and in-frame only. The repertoire holds about 70,000 clones, with 90% as singletons. In germline, CDR1 is SGHTA, CDR2 FQGNSA. The CDR3 is made up of 14 amino acids. The V and J ends lost 8 bases and 6 bases, in that order; junction bases with no gene match: 12. The sample was peripheral blood, taken 28 days after the second AZD1222 dose. This clonotype was sampled from an adult who received the AZD1222 COVID-19 vaccine. The rearrangement uses TRBV7-2 and TRBJ1-2, with 7 bases lining up with TRBD1. CDR3 in DNA: TGTGCCAGCTCCGTGGGGGGACAGCAAAATGGCTACACCTTC. Its translation is CASSVGGQQNGYTF.